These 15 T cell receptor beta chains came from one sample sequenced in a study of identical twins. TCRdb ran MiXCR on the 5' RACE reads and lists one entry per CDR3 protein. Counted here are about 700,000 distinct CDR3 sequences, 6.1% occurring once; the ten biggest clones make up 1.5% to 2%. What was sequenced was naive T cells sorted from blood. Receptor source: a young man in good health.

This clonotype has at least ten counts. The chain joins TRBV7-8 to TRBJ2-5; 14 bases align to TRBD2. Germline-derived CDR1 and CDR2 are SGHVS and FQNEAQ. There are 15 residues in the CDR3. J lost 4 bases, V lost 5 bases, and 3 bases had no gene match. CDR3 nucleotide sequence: TGTGCCAGCAGCCCAGGGACTAGCGGGGGAGAGACCCAGTACTTC. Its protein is CASSPGTSGGETQYF.

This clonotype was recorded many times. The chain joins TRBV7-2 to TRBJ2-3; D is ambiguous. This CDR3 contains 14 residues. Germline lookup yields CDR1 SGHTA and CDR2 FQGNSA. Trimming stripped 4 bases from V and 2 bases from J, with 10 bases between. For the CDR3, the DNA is TGTGCCAGCAGCTCCCAAGGGCCCACAGATACGCAGTATTTT. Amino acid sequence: CASSSQGPTDTQYF.

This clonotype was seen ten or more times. The CDR3, as DNA: TGTGCCAGCAGTTCGCGGACAGGGGTGTACGAGCAGTACTTC. Translated: CASSSRTGVYEQYF. The chain employs TRBV12-3 or TRBV12-4 and TRBJ2-7; 9 nucleotides agree with TRBD1. Trimming took 4 bases from V and 4 from J; bases not matched to a gene: 5. The CDR3 has 14 amino acids.

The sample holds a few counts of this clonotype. CDR3 protein: CASSFSGSVTNEQFF. DNA of the CDR3: TGCGCCAGCAGCTTTAGCGGGAGTGTAACCAATGAGCAGTTCTTC. This chain connects TRBV5-1 to TRBJ2-1, with 9 nucleotides matching TRBD2. Germline-derived CDR1 and CDR2 are SGHRS and YFSETQ. The CDR3 spans 15 residues. V lost 2 bases, J lost 6 bases, and 6 bases stayed unmatched. Based on the CDR3 plus reference TRBV5-1 and TRBJ2-1, the full variable domain is KAGVTQTPRYLIKTRGQQVTLSCSPISGHRSVSWYQQTPGQGLQFLFEYFSETQRNKGNFPGRFSGRQFSNSRSEMNVSTLELGDSALYLCASSFSGSVTNEQFFGPGTRLTVL.

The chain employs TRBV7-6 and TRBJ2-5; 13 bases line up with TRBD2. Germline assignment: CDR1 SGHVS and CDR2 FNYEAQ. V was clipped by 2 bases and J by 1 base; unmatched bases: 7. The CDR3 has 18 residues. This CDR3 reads CASSLIALAGGGQETQYF. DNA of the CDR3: TGTGCCAGCAGCTTAATCGCACTAGCGGGAGGGGGCCAAGAGACCCAGTACTTC.

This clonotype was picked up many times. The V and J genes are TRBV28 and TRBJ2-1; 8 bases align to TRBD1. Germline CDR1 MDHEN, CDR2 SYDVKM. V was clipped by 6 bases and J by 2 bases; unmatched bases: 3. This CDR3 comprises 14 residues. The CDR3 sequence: CASSWDRTYNEQFF. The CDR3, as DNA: TGTGCCAGCAGCTGGGACAGGACCTACAATGAGCAGTTCTTC. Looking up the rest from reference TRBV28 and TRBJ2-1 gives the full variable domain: DVKVTQSSRYLVKRTGEKVFLECVQDMDHENMFWYRQDPGLGLRLIYFSYDVKMKEKGDIPEGYSVSREKKERFSLILESASTNQTSMYLCASSWDRTYNEQFFGPGTRLTVL.

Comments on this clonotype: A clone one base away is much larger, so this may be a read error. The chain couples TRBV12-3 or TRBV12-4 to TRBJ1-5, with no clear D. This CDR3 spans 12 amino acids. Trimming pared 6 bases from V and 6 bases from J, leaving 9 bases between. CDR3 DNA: TGTGCCAGCAGCGAGAAGGTTCAGCCCCAGCATTTT. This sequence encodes CASSEKVQPQHF.

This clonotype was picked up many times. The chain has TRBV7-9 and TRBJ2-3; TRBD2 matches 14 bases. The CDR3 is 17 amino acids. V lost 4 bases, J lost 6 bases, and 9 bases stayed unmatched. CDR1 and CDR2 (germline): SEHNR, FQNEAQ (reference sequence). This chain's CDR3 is CASSSNLGLAGADTQYF. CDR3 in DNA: TGTGCCAGCAGCTCAAACTTGGGACTAGCGGGAGCTGATACGCAGTATTTT.

Written as DNA, the CDR3 is TGTGCCTGGAGTGGATTTGCTAGTTACGAGCAGTACTTC. Protein sequence: CAWSGFASYEQYF. This chain connects TRBV30 to TRBJ2-7; the D is unclear. The CDR3 sequence is 13 residues long. Looked up from germline, CDR1 is GTSNPN and CDR2 is SVGIG (reference sequence). V lost 1 base to trimming and J lost 4 bases, with 11 bases between them.

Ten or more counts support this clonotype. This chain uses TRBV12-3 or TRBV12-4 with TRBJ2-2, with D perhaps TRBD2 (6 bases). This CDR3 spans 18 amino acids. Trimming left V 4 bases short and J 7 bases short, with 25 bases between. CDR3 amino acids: CASSSRGPRAGLGGELFF. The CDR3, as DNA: TGTGCCAGCAGTTCCAGAGGCCCTAGAGCGGGTCTGGGCGGGGAGCTGTTTTTT.

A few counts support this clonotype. The chain's CDR3 is CASSPPPATQETQYF. The CDR3 region has the DNA TGTGCCAGCTCACCGCCCCCCGCTACACAAGAGACCCAGTACTTC. The V and J genes are TRBV18 and TRBJ2-5; D unclear. Germline values: CDR1 KGHSH, CDR2 LQKENI. The germline V and J ends were trimmed by 3 bases and 2 bases, with 13 bases remaining between them. This CDR3 comprises 15 residues.

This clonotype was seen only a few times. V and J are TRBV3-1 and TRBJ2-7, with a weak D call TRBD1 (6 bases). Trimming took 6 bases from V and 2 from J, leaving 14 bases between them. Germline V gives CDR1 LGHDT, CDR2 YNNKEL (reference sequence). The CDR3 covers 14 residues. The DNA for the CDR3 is TGTGCCAGCAGTCGGCGGACAGCCCCCTACGAGCAGTACGTC. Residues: CASSRRTAPYEQYV.

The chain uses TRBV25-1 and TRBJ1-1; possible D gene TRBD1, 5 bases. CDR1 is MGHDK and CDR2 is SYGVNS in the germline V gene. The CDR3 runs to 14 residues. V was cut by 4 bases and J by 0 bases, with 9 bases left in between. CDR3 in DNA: TGTGCCAGCAGTGGCAGGGTCCTGAACACTGAAGCTTTCTTT. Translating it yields CASSGRVLNTEAFF.

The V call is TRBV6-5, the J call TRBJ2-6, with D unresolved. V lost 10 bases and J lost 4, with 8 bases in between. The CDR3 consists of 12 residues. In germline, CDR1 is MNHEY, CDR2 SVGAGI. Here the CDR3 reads CATRRGANVLTF. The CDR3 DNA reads TGTGCCACCCGGCGGGGGGCCAACGTCCTGACTTTC.

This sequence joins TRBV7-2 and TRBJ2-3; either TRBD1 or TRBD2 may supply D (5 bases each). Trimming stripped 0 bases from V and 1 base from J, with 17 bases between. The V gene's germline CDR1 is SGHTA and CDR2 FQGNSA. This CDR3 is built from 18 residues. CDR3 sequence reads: CASSLARRGAHRTDTQYF. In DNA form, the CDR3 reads TGTGCCAGCAGCTTAGCGCGAAGGGGAGCCCATCGCACAGATACGCAGTATTTT. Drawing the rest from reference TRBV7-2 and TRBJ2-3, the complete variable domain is GAGVSQSPSNKVTEKGKDVELRCDPISGHTALYWYRQSLGQGLEFLIYFQGNSAPDKSGLPSDRFSAERTGGSVSTLTIQRTQQEDSAVYLCASSLARRGAHRTDTQYFGPGTRLTVL.